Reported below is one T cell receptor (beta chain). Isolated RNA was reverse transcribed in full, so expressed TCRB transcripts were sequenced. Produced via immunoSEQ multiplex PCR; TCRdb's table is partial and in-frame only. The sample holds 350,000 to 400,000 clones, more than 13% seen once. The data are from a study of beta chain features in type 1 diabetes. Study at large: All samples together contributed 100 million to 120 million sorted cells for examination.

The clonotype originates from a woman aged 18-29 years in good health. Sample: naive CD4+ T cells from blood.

CDR3 loop: CASSQDSGLAGARSQFF. For the CDR3, the DNA is TGCGCCAGCAGCCAAGATTCGGGACTAGCGGGAGCCCGCAGCCAGTTCTTC. This chain joins TRBV4-1 and TRBJ2-1; 14 bases fit TRBD2. With V trimmed by 0 bases and J by 13 bases, 11 bases remained unmatched. This CDR3 is built from 17 residues. Germline V gives CDR1 MGHRA, CDR2 YSYEKL.